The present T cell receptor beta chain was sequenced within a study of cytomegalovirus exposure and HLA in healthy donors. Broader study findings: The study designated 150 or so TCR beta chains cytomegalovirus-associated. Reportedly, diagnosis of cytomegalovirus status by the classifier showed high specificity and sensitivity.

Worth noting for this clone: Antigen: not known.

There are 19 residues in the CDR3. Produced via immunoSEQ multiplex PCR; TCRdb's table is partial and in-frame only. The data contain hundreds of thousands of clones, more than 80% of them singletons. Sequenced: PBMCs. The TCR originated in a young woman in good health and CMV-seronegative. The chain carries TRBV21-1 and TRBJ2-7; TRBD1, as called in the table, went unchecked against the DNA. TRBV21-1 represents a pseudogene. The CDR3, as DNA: TGTGCCAGCAGCTTGGAGGACAGTGTTATTCCTTCCCCCTCCTACGAGCAGTACTTC. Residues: CASSLEDSVIPSPSYEQYF.